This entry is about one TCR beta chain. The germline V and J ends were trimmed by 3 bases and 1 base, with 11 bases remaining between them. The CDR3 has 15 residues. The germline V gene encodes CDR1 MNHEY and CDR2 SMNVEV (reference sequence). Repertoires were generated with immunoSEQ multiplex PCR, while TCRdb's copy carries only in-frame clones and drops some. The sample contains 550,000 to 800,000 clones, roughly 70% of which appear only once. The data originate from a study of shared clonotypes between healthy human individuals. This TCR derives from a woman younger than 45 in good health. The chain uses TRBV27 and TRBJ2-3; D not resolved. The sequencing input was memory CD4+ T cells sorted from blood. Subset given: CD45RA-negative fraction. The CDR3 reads CASSFGQWGTDTQYF. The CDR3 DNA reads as TGTGCCAGCAGTTTTGGGCAGTGGGGCACAGATACGCAGTATTTT.